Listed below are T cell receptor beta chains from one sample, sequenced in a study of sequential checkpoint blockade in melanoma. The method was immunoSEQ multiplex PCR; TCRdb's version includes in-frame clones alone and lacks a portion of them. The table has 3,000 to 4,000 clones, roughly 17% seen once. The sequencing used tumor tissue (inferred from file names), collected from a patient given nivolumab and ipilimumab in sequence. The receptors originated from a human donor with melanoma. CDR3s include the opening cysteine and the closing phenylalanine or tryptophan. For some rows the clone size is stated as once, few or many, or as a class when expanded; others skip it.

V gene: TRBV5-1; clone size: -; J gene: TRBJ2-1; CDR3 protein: CASSQGPDGGSYNEQFF
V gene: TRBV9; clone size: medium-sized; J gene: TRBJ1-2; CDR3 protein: CASSALPGQGAGDGYTF
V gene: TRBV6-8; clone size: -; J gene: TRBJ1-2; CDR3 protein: CASSSPGSGGYGYTF
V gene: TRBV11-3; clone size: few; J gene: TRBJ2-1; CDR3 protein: CASSFWGSYNEQFF
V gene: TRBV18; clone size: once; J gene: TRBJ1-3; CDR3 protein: CASSPQGSGNTIYF
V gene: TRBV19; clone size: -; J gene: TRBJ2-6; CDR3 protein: CASSIASTGFSSGANVLTF
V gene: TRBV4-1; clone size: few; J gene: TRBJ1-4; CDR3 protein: CASSQDQWNEKLFF
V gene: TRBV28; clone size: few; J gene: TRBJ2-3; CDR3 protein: CASSRTSPDTQYF
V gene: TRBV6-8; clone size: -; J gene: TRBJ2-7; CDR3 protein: CASSYPDRGYEQYF
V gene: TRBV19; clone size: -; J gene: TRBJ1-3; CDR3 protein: CASSLQGIGNTIYF
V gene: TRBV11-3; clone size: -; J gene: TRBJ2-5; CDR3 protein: CASSTRGALQETQYF
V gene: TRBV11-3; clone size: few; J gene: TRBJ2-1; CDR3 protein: CASSLEGWAGGHEQFF
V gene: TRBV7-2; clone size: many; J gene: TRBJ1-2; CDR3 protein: CASSPWEDYGYTF
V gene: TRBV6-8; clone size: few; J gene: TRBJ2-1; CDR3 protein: CASRQDSLSSYNEQFF
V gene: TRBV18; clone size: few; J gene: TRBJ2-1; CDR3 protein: CASSPLGLADYNEQFF
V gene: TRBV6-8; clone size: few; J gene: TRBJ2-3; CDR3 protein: CASSYSITAGDTQYF
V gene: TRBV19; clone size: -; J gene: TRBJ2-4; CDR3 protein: CASSTRQGGLKNIQYF
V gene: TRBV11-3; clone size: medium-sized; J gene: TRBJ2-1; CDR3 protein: CASPPAGLLNEQFF
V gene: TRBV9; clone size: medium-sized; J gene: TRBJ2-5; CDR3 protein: CASSAGGLAGGPETQYF
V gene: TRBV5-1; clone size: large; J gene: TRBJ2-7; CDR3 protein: CASSLAGTGIDEQYF
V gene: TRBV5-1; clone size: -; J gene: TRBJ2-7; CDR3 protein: CASSLGTGGYEQYF
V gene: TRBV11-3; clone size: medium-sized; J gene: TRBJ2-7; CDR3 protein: CASSPQAGGNEQYF
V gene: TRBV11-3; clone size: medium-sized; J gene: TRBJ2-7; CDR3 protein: CASSPYRGISYEQYF
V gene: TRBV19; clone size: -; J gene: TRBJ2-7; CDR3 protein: CASSVSVGAYEQYF
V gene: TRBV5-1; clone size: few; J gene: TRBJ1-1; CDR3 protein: CASSLEQDPRGAFF
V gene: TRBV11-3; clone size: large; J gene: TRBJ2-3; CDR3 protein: CASSLGGGADTQYF
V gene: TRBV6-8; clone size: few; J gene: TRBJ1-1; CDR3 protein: CASRRTGAMPYEAFF
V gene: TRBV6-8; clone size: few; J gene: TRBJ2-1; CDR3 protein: CASIPWEGYNEQFF
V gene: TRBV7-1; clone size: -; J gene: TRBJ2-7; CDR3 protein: CASSSGLFYEQYF
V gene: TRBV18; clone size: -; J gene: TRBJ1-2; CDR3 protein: CASSQMDGDYGYTF
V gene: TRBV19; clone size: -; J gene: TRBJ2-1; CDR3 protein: CASSMGGLVNEQFF
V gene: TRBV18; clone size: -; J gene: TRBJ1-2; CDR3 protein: CASSTTTGTTDPSYTF
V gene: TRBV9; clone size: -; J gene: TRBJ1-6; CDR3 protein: CASSKAGSGISPLHF